The 5 T cell receptor beta chains below all came from one sample that was sequenced in a study of follicular helper T cells after annual influenza vaccination. Here immunoSEQ multiplex PCR was the method, and the copy in TCRdb shows in-frame clones only, minus some. The sample contains 9,800 or so clones, under 90% of which appear only once. This sample's time point: 2014-2015 season, 7 days after vaccination. The sample was CXCR5- memory CD4+ T cells sorted from blood, taken 7 days after influenza vaccination. Receptors originate from an adult who received the influenza vaccine.

This chain connects TRBV10-3 to TRBJ1-6; D gene uncertain. The germline V gene has CDR1 ENHRY and CDR2 SYGVKD. The CDR3 is made up of 17 amino acids. The V end lost 5 bases, the J end lost 0 bases, and 14 bases lay between the germline ends. This CDR3 reads CAISTNNPSSYNSPLHF. CDR3 bases: TGTGCCATCAGTACGAACAACCCGAGCTCCTATAATTCACCCCTCCACTTT.

This chain uses TRBV6-6 with TRBJ2-5, with 11 bases identical to TRBD2. The trim removed 6 bases at V and 0 bases at J, leaving 3 bases unmatched. CDR1 is MNHNY and CDR2 is SVGAGI in the germline V gene (reference sequence). The CDR3 spans 15 residues. The CDR3 nucleotides are TGTGCCAGCAGCTTAGCGGGGGGGTACCAAGAGACCCAGTACTTC. Its protein is CASSLAGGYQETQYF.

The V and J genes are TRBV19 and TRBJ2-2; tentative D call: TRBD2 (6 bases). Germline lookup yields CDR1 LNHDA and CDR2 SQIVND (reference sequence). The length of the CDR3 is 15 residues. With 3 bases removed from V and 2 bases from J, the gap between germline ends came to 10 bases. The DNA of the CDR3 is TGTGCCAGTAGTATCTGGACTATCAACACCGGGGAGCTGTTTTTT. It encodes CASSIWTINTGELFF. The complete variable domain, with remaining parts taken from reference TRBV19 and TRBJ2-2, reads DGGITQSPKYLFRKEGQNVTLSCEQNLNHDAMYWYRQDPGQGLRLIYYSQIVNDFQKGDIAEGYSVSREKKESFPLTVTSAQKNPTAFYLCASSIWTINTGELFFGEGSRLTVL.

The chain links TRBV7-9 to TRBJ1-3, with D possibly TRBD1 on 5 matching bases. The V end was cut by 5 bases, the J end by 0 bases, with 14 bases between. The V gene's germline CDR1 is SEHNR and CDR2 FQNEAQ (reference sequence). The CDR3 covers 16 residues. The CDR3 loop is CASSPQGAHSGNTIYF. The CDR3 DNA follows: TGTGCCAGCAGCCCTCAAGGGGCCCACTCTGGAAACACCATATATTTT.

This clone was seen once. The DNA for the CDR3 is TGTGCCATCAGTGCAGGGATGAACTATGGCTACACCTTC. Translated, it gives CAISAGMNYGYTF. The chain combines TRBV10-3 with TRBJ1-2; a weak D match, TRBD1 (5 bases). There are 13 residues in the CDR3. V shed 4 bases and J shed 2 bases, with 8 bases lying between them. Per the germline V gene, CDR1 is ENHRY and CDR2 is SYGVKD.